The 29 T cell receptor beta chains reported below all come from one sample, sequenced in a study of T-cell reconstitution after alpha-beta-depleted transplantation in children. The authors prepared the TCRbeta library with unique molecular identifiers. Each CDR3 protein gets one entry after TCRdb re-called the PCR reads with MiXCR. The table has around 360,000 distinct CDR3 sequences, 10% seen once. Specimen: PBMCs from the stem cell graft donor, collected from the stem cell graft. All receptors come from a human donor who donated a stem cell graft to a child with acute lymphoblastic leukemia.

This clonotype has at least ten counts. The genes are TRBV12-3 or TRBV12-4 and TRBJ1-1, with 8 bases matching TRBD1. After removal of 7 bases from V and 5 bases from J, the junction contained 3 bases not matched to a gene. This CDR3 comprises 12 residues. CDR3 residues: CASITGGTEAFF. Here the CDR3 DNA reads TGTGCCAGCATTACAGGGGGTACTGAAGCTTTCTTT.

The genes are TRBV29-1 and TRBJ2-3; D not resolved. From germline, CDR1 is SQVTM and CDR2 ANQGSEA. The V gene lost 0 bases and the J gene lost 4 bases, with 5 bases spanning the gap. This CDR3 is 12 amino acids long. The CDR3 DNA reads TGCAGCGTTGAAGATCCCCCAGATACGCAGTATTTT. This translates into CSVEDPPDTQYF.

This clonotype came up a few times. The chain combines TRBV27 with TRBJ2-1; 11 bases map to TRBD2. Germline CDR1 and CDR2: MNHEY and SMNVEV (reference sequence). CDR3 length equals 15 residues. Germline trimming cut 5 bases from V and 8 bases from J; bases unmatched to any gene: 8. Here the CDR3 DNA reads TGTGCCAGCAGTCCCCCCACTAGCGGGAGCGATGAGCAGTTCTTC. It specifies CASSPPTSGSDEQFF.

The chain recombines TRBV5-1 with TRBJ1-6; TRBD1 matches 8 bases. This CDR3 has 17 amino acids. J lost 5 bases, V lost 3 bases, and 10 bases had no gene match. In germline, CDR1 is SGHRS, CDR2 YFSETQ. The CDR3 DNA is TGCGCCAGCAGCTCCGCCCAGGGGGCAATGAATAATTCACCCCTCCACTTT. It is translated as CASSSAQGAMNNSPLHF.

The V and J genes are TRBV4-1 and TRBJ1-5; 7 bases are shared with TRBD1. The CDR3 is 16 residues long. Germline CDR1 and CDR2: MGHRA and YSYEKL. The junction had 9 bases not matched to a gene; V was cut back by 0 bases and J by 7 bases. CDR3 region: CASSQEGPGGGQPQHF. The CDR3 coding sequence is TGCGCCAGCAGCCAAGAAGGGCCAGGGGGGGGCCAGCCCCAGCATTTT.

The chain couples TRBV18 to TRBJ2-1; a possible D gene is TRBD1 (6 bases). V dropped 4 bases and J dropped 2 bases, with 18 bases sitting between them. Germline CDR1 reads KGHSH; CDR2 reads LQKENI. This CDR3 contains 17 residues. The chain's CDR3 is CASSQPPRQVTYNEQFF. The CDR3 DNA reads as TGTGCCAGCTCACAACCGCCCAGACAGGTTACCTACAATGAGCAGTTCTTC.

The gene calls are TRBV9 and TRBJ2-1; D remains ambiguous. The germline V gene encodes CDR1 SGDLS and CDR2 YYNGEE. This CDR3 is 12 amino acids long. The ends were cut back, 3 bases at V and 7 bases at J, with 8 bases in the middle. The DNA of the CDR3 is TGTGCCAGCAGCGCTTCTAGAAATGAGCAGTTCTTC. Translated, it gives CASSASRNEQFF.

This clonotype was counted a few times. This chain links TRBV12-3 or TRBV12-4 with TRBJ2-7, with 9 nucleotides matching TRBD1. V gave up 6 bases and J gave up 3 bases; unmatched junction bases: 9. The CDR3 is made up of 15 amino acids. The CDR3 loop is CASSPSQGAVYEQYF. Here the CDR3 DNA reads TGTGCCAGCAGCCCCTCACAGGGGGCGGTCTACGAGCAGTACTTC.

This clonotype was found many times. This rearrangement joins TRBV12-5 to TRBJ2-7; 8 positions match TRBD2. Germline trimming cut 3 bases from V and 2 bases from J; bases unmatched to any gene: 9. The CDR3 runs to 16 residues. CDR1 and CDR2 (germline): LGHNT, FRNRAP. The CDR3 region is CASGFVGGARTYEQYF. The DNA of the CDR3 is TGTGCTAGTGGTTTTGTCGGGGGGGCTAGGACCTACGAGCAGTACTTC.

This clonotype came up many times. V and J are TRBV12-3 or TRBV12-4 and TRBJ2-5; possibly TRBD1 for D (6 bases). The CDR3 totals 12 residues. Trimming left V 5 bases short and J 5 bases short, with 9 bases between. The CDR3 spells CASSLQGETQYF. The CDR3 region has the DNA TGTGCCAGCAGTCTGCAGGGGGAGACCCAGTACTTC.

A remark on this clonotype: At one end, the junction sequence differs from germline, possibly due to a read error. The chain joins TRBV7-3 to TRBJ1-1; 9 bases agree with TRBD1. Germline V lookup: CDR1 SGHTA, CDR2 FQGTGA. The length of the CDR3 is 15 residues. CDR3 sequence: CASSITGGRNTEAFF. CDR3 sequence (DNA): TGTGCCAGCAGCATAACAGGGGGCAGGAACACTGAAGCTTTCTTT.

Points on this clonotype: A much larger clone sits a single nucleotide away, making a read error possible. The rearrangement uses TRBV28 and TRBJ2-4; D might be TRBD2 (6 bases). Germline CDR1 is MDHEN and CDR2 is SYDVKM. This CDR3 spans 16 amino acids. CDR3 nucleotides: TGTGCCAGCAGTTTACGGGAGTGGATAGCCAAAAACAGTCAGTACTTC. Amino acid sequence: CASSLREWIAKNSQYF.

This clonotype was counted between two and nine times. This chain joins TRBV5-1 and TRBJ1-3; maybe TRBD1 (5 bases). The V end lost 0 bases, the J end lost 1 base, and 11 bases lay between the germline ends. The CDR3 contains 16 residues. Per germline, CDR1 SGHRS and CDR2 YFSETQ. The CDR3 DNA reads TGCGCCAGCAGCTTGGTACCGGGGACTTCTGGAAACACCATATATTTT. It is translated as CASSLVPGTSGNTIYF.

This clonotype was observed many times. The J gene is TRBJ2-7, the V gene TRBV5-8; D ambiguous. Germline-derived CDR1 and CDR2 are SGHTS and YDEGEE. The V gene lost 3 bases and the J gene lost 2 bases, with 9 bases spanning the gap. The CDR3 is made up of 13 amino acids. CDR3: CASSWTATYEQYF. In DNA form, the CDR3 reads TGTGCCAGCAGCTGGACGGCAACCTACGAGCAGTACTTC.

The sample holds a few counts of this clonotype. The V call is TRBV7-2, the J call TRBJ2-1; 12 bases align to TRBD2. Per the germline V gene, CDR1 is SGHTA and CDR2 is FQGNSA. V trimming: 6 bases; J trimming: 4 bases; junction bases outside the gene matches: 4. The CDR3 covers 15 residues. CDR3 protein: CASSWTSGTYNEQFF. CDR3 nucleotide sequence: TGTGCCAGCAGTTGGACTAGCGGGACTTACAATGAGCAGTTCTTC.

The chain is built from TRBV24-1 and TRBJ2-1; 10 nucleotides align to TRBD2. The CDR3 extends over 14 amino acids. Trimming took 9 bases from V and 8 from J; bases not matched to a gene: 9. Germline assignment: CDR1 KGHDR and CDR2 SFDVKD. The CDR3 reads CATSLAGGRDEQFF. The DNA for the CDR3 is TGTGCCACCTCCTTAGCGGGAGGTAGGGATGAGCAGTTCTTC.

This clonotype was seen a handful of times. The chain has TRBV7-9 and TRBJ2-2; 9 nucleotides agree with TRBD2. Germline V gives CDR1 SEHNR, CDR2 FQNEAQ (reference sequence). Trimming cost V 6 bases and J 5 bases; bases outside gene matches: 13. The CDR3 has 17 amino acids. DNA for the CDR3: TGTGCCAGCAGACCGCGGGGTAGCGGGAGAAGTACCGGGGAGCTGTTTTTT. Translating it yields CASRPRGSGRSTGELFF.

DNA of the CDR3: TGCAGTGCGAGGACTAGCGGGAGGGTAAGCTCCTACAATGAGCAGTTCTTC. Amino acid sequence: CSARTSGRVSSYNEQFF. This chain connects TRBV20-1 to TRBJ2-1; 15 bases agree with TRBD2. CDR1 DFQATT and CDR2 SNEGSKA come from the germline V gene (reference sequence). Losses at the gene ends were 6 bases for V and 0 bases for J; bases not matched to a gene: 6. The CDR3 has 17 residues.

This clonotype showed up just a few times. The rearrangement joins TRBV12-3 or TRBV12-4 to TRBJ2-1; a weak D match, TRBD2 (5 bases). V dropped 1 base and J dropped 8 bases, with 15 bases sitting between them. The CDR3 totals 15 residues. The CDR3 spells CASSLGGAVGDEQFF. As DNA, the CDR3 is TGTGCCAGCAGTTTAGGCGGAGCGGTTGGCGATGAGCAGTTCTTC.

This clonotype was counted between two and nine times. The V and J genes are TRBV6-2 or TRBV6-3 and TRBJ2-7; the D is unclear. Trimming cost V 1 base and J 4 bases, with 8 bases left between them. There are 13 residues in the CDR3. CDR1 and CDR2 (germline): MNHEY, SVGEGT. CDR3 nucleotides: TGTGCCAGCAGTTACTATTCATTATACGAGCAGTACTTC. This gives the protein CASSYYSLYEQYF.

The chain joins TRBV28 to TRBJ1-4; D is possibly TRBD1 (6 bases). The V end was cut by 3 bases, the J end by 8 bases, with 16 bases between. This CDR3 has 15 residues. Germline V gives CDR1 MDHEN, CDR2 SYDVKM. The CDR3 here is CASSFRDTVPEKLFF. For the CDR3, the DNA is TGTGCCAGCAGTTTTCGGGACACCGTCCCCGAAAAACTGTTTTTT. Full variable domain (remainder filled in from reference TRBV28 and TRBJ1-4): DVKVTQSSRYLVKRTGEKVFLECVQDMDHENMFWYRQDPGLGLRLIYFSYDVKMKEKGDIPEGYSVSREKKERFSLILESASTNQTSMYLCASSFRDTVPEKLFFGSGTQLSVL.

This clonotype showed up many times. CDR3 sequence (DNA): TGTGCCAGCAGTGAAGGGACAGAGCAAGAGACCCAGTACTTC. Translation gives CASSEGTEQETQYF. V usage is TRBV6-1 and J usage is TRBJ2-5, with D perhaps TRBD1 (6 bases). With 1 base removed from V and 2 bases from J, the gap between germline ends came to 8 bases. The germline gives CDR1 MNHNS, CDR2 SASEGT. The CDR3 is made up of 14 amino acids.

The chain combines TRBV3-1 with TRBJ2-7; D might be TRBD2 (6 bases). CDR3 length: 13 residues. Trimming shortened V by 3 bases and J by 3 bases, and 9 bases separated the two germline ends. Germline V gene data show CDR1 as LGHDT and CDR2 as YNNKEL (reference sequence). CDR3 residues: CASSHPGGYEQYF. CDR3 coding DNA: TGTGCCAGCAGCCATCCCGGGGGCTACGAGCAGTACTTC.

The chain uses TRBV24-1 and TRBJ2-3, with TRBD2 as a possible D gene (6 bases). V gave up 4 bases and J gave up 5 bases, with 15 bases separating them. The CDR3 runs 15 residues. Germline V gene lookup returns CDR1 KGHDR and CDR2 SFDVKD. The CDR3 reads CATSDPSGSGDTQYF. The DNA of the CDR3 is TGTGCCACCAGTGACCCGAGCGGGTCAGGAGATACGCAGTATTTT.

This clonotype turned up a few times. CDR3 sequence: CASSAILAVNTGELFF. The CDR3, as DNA: TGTGCCAGCAGCGCAATACTAGCTGTGAACACCGGGGAGCTGTTTTTT. J is TRBJ2-2 and V is TRBV7-9; weak D call: TRBD2 (6 bases). The CDR3 length is 16 residues. CDR1 and CDR2 (germline): SEHNR, FQNEAQ (reference sequence). The V end was cut by 5 bases, the J end by 1 base, with 14 bases between.

To note about this clonotype: A much more abundant neighbour one base away suggests this may be a read error. The genes are TRBV4-3 and TRBJ2-7; 10 bases map to TRBD1. The CDR3 is 16 residues long. Germline CDR1 reads LGHNA; CDR2 reads YSLEER. The CDR3: CATSQAIGTGAYEQYF. DNA of the CDR3: TGCGCCACCAGCCAGGCCATAGGGACAGGGGCCTACGAGCAGTACTTC.

This clonotype has only a few counts. This sequence joins TRBV9 and TRBJ2-1; maybe TRBD1 (6 bases). V was clipped by 4 bases and J by 3 bases, with 14 bases between them. This CDR3 is built from 15 residues. In germline, CDR1 is SGDLS, CDR2 YYNGEE. The CDR3 region is CASSPAPDSYNEQFF. Here the CDR3 DNA reads TGTGCCAGCAGCCCTGCCCCGGACAGCTACAATGAGCAGTTCTTC.

This clonotype was counted at least ten times. The chain is built from TRBV12-3 or TRBV12-4 and TRBJ2-5; D is unclear. Trimming left V 6 bases short and J 3 bases short, with 5 bases between. This CDR3 comprises 11 residues. The CDR3: CASRRKETQYF. In DNA, the CDR3 is TGTGCCAGCAGGAGAAAAGAGACCCAGTACTTC.

The rearrangement links TRBV15 to TRBJ2-7; TRBD1 agrees at 8 bases. Trimming removed 3 bases from V and 4 bases from J; junction bases left unmatched: 11. Germline V gives CDR1 LNHNV, CDR2 YYDKDF (reference sequence). The CDR3 spans 16 residues. CDR3 in DNA: TGTGCCACCAGCAGCGATCGACAGGGGATCGTTTACGAGCAGTACTTC. This encodes CATSSDRQGIVYEQYF.